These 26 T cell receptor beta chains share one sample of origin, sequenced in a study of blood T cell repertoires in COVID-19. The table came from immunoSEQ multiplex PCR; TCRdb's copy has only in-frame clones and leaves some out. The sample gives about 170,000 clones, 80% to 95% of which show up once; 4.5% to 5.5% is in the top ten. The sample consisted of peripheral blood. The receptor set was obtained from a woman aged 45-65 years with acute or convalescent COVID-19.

CDR3 region: CASRSGAYNEQFF. Written as DNA, the CDR3 is TGTGCCAGTAGGAGCGGAGCTTACAATGAGCAGTTCTTC. This chain joins TRBV19 and TRBJ2-1; D possibly corresponds to TRBD2 (5 bases). CDR3 size: 13 residues. Trimming stripped 6 bases from V and 4 bases from J, with 10 bases between. The germline CDR1 and CDR2 sequences are LNHDA and SQIVND (reference sequence).

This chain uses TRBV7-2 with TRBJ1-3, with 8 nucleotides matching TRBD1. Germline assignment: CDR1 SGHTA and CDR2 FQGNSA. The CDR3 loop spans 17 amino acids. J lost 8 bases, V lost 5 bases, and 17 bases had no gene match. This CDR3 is CASSLSVFRGPRHTIYF. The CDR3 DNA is TGTGCCAGCAGCCTTAGCGTCTTCAGGGGGCCGCGGCACACCATATATTTT.

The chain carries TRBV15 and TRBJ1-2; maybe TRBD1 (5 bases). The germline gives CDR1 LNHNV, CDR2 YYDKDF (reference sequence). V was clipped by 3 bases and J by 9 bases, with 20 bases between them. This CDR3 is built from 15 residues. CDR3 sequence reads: CATSSPAGRPGSYTF. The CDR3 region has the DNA TGTGCCACCAGCAGCCCTGCGGGGCGTCCGGGGAGCTACACCTTC.

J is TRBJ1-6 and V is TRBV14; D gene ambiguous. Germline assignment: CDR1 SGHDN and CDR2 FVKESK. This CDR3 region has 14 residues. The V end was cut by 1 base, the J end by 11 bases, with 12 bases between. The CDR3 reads CASSQVSVGTPLHF. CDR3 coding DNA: TGTGCCAGCAGCCAAGTGTCAGTCGGGACACCCCTCCACTTT.

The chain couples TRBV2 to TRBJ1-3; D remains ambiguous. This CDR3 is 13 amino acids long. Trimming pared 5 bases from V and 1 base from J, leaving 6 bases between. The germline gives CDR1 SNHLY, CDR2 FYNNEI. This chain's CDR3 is CASSLGSGNTIYF. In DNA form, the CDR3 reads TGTGCCAGCAGTCTAGGTTCTGGAAACACCATATATTTT.

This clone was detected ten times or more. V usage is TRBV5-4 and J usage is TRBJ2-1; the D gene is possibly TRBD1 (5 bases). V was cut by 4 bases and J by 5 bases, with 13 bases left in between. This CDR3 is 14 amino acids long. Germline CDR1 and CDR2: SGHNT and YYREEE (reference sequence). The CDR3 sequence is CASSRTYANNEQFF. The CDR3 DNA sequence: TGTGCCAGCAGCCGGACATACGCGAACAATGAGCAGTTCTTC.

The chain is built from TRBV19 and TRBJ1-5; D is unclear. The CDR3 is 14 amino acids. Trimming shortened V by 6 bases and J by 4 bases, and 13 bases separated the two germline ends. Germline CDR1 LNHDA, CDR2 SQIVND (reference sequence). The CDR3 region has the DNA TGTGCCAGTAGCCTCCGGGAAATTAATCAGCCCCAGCATTTT. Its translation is CASSLREINQPQHF.

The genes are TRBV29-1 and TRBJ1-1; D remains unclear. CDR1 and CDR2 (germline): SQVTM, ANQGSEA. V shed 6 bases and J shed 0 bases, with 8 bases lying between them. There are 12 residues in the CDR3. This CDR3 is CSVGALNTEAFF. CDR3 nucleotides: TGCAGCGTGGGAGCTTTGAACACTGAAGCTTTCTTT.

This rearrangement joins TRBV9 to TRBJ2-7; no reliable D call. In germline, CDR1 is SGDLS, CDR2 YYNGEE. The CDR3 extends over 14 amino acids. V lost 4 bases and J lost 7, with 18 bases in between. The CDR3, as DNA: TGTGCCAGCAGCATTACGGCACAGACGTCTGAGCAGTACTTC. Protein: CASSITAQTSEQYF.

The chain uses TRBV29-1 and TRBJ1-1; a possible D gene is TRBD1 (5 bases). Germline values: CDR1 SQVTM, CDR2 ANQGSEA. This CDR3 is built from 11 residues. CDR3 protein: CTGRSGTEAFF. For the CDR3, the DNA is TGCACTGGCCGGTCAGGGACTGAAGCTTTCTTT.

As DNA, the CDR3 is TGTGCCAGCAGTGATCTCGGACAGTACGAGCAGTACTTC. As protein: CASSDLGQYEQYF. The gene calls are TRBV25-1 and TRBJ2-7; D perhaps matches TRBD1 (6 bases). CDR1 MGHDK and CDR2 SYGVNS come from the germline V gene. This CDR3 spans 13 amino acids. The germline V and J ends were trimmed by 3 bases and 4 bases, with 10 bases remaining between them.

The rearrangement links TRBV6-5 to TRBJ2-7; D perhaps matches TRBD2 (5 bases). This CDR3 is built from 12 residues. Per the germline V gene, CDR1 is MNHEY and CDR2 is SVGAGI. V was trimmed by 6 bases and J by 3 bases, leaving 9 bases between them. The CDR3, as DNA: TGTGCCAGCAGCCCCCGGGGCTACGAGCAGTACTTC. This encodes CASSPRGYEQYF.

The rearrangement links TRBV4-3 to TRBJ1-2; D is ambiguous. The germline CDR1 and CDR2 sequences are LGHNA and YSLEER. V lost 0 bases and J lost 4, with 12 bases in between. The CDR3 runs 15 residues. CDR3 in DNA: TGCGCCAGCAGCCAAGAGTGGGAGGTGAGCTATGGCTACACCTTC. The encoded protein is CASSQEWEVSYGYTF.

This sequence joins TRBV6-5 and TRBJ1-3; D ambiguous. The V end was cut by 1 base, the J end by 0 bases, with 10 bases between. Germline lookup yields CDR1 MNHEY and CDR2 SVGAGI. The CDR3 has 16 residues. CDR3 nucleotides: TGTGCCAGCAGTTACTACGGAGAGGTCTCTGGAAACACCATATATTTT. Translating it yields CASSYYGEVSGNTIYF.

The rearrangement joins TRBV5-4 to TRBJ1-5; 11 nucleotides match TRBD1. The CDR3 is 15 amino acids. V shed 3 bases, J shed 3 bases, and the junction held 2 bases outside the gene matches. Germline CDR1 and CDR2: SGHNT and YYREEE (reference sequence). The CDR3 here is CASSYGQGANQPQHF. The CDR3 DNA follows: TGTGCCAGCAGCTATGGACAGGGGGCCAATCAGCCCCAGCATTTT.

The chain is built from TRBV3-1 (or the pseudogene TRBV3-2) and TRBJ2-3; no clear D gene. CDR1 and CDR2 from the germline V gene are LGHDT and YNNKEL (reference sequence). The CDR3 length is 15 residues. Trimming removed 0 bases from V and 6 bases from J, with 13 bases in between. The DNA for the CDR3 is TGTGCCAGCAGCCAAGAATGGTTCGTCGGTGATACGCAGTATTTT. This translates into CASSQEWFVGDTQYF.

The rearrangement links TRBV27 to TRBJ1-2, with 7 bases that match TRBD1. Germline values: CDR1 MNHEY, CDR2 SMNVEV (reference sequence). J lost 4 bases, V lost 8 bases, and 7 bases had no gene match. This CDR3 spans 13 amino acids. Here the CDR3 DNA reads TGTGCCAGCTCCAGGGGGATAATCTATGGCTACACCTTC. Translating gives CASSRGIIYGYTF.

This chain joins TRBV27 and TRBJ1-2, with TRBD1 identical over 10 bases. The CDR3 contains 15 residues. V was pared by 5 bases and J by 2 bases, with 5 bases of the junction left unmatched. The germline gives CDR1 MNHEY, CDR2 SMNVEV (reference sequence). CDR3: CASSLDRGSNYGYTF. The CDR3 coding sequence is TGTGCCAGCAGTCTGGACAGGGGGTCAAACTATGGCTACACCTTC.

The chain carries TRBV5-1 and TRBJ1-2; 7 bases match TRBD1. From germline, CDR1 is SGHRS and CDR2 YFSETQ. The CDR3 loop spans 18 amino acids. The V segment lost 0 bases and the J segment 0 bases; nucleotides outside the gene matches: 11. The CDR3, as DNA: TGCGCCAGCAGCTTGGGACAGGGAGTTCTAAAAGCTAACTATGGCTACACCTTC. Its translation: CASSLGQGVLKANYGYTF.

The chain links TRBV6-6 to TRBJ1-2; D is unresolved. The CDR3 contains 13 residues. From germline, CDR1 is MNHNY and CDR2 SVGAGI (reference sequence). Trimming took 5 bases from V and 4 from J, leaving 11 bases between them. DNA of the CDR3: TGTGCCAGCAGTGATTTACAGAGCTATGGCTACACCTTC. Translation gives CASSDLQSYGYTF.

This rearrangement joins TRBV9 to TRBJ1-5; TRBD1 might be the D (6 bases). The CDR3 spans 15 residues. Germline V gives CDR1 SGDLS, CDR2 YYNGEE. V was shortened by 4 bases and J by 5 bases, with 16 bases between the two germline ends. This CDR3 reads CASSPSGGLDQPQHF. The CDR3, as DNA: TGTGCCAGCAGCCCCTCCGGGGGGCTTGATCAGCCCCAGCATTTT.

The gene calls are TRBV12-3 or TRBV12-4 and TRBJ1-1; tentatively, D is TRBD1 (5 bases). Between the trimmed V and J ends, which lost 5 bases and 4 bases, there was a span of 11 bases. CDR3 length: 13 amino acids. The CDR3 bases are TGTGCCAGCAGTACTATCACAGGCACTGAAGCTTTCTTT. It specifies CASSTITGTEAFF.

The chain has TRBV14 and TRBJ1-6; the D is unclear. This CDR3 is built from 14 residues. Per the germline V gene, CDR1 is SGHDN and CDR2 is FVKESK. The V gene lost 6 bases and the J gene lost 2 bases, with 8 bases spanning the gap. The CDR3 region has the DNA TGTGCCAGCAGTTTCAGTCCCTATAATTCACCCCTCCACTTT. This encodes CASSFSPYNSPLHF.

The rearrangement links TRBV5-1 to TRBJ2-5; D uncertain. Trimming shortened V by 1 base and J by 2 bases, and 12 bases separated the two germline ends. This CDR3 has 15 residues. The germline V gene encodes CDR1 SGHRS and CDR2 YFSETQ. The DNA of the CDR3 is TGCGCCAGCAGCTTGAATCCGACACAACAAGAGACCCAGTACTTC. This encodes CASSLNPTQQETQYF.

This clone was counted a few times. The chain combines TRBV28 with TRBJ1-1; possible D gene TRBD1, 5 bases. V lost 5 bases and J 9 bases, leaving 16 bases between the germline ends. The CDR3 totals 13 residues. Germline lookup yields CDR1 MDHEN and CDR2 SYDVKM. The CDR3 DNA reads TGTGCCAGCAGTCTCTCGGGGGGAAGAAAAGCTTTCTTT. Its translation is CASSLSGGRKAFF.

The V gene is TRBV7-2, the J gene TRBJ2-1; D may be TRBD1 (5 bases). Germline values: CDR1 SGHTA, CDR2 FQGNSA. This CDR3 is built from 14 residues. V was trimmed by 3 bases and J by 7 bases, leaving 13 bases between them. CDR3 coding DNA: TGTGCCAGCAGCTTCAGGGTGGGGTCGAATGAGCAGTTCTTC. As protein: CASSFRVGSNEQFF.